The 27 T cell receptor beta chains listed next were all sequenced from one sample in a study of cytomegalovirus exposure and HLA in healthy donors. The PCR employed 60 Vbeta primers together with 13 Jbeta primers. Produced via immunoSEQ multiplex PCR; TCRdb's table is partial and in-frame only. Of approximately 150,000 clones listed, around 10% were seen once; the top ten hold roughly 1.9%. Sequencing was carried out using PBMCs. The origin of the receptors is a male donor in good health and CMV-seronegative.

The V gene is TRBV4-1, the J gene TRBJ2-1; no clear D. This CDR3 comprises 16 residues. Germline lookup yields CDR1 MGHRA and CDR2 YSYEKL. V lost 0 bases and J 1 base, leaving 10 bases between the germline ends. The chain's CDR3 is CASSQEGPQSYNEQFF. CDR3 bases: TGCGCCAGCAGCCAAGAGGGCCCCCAGTCCTACAATGAGCAGTTCTTC.

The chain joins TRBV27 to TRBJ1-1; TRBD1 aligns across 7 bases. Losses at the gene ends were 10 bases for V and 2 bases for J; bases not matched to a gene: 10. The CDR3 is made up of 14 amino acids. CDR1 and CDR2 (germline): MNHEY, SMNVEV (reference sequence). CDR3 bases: TGTGCCACCAAGATCGACAGGGATAACACTGAAGCTTTCTTT. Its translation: CATKIDRDNTEAFF.

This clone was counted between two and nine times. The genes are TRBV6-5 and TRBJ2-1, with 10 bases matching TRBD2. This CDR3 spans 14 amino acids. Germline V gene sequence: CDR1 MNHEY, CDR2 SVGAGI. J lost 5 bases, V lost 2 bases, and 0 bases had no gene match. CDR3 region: CASSYTSGNNEQFF. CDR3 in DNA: TGTGCCAGCAGTTACACTAGCGGGAACAATGAGCAGTTCTTC.

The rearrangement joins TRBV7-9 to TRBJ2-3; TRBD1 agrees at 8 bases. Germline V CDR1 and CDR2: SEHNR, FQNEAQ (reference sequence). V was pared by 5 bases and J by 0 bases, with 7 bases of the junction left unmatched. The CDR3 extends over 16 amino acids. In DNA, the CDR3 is TGTGCCAGCAGCCCCCGGACAGGGAAAAGCACAGATACGCAGTATTTT. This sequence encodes CASSPRTGKSTDTQYF. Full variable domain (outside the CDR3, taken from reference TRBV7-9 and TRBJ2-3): DTGVSQNPRHKITKRGQNVTFRCDPISEHNRLYWYRQTLGQGPEFLTYFQNEAQLEKSRLLSDRFSAERPKGSFSTLEIQRTEQGDSAMYLCASSPRTGKSTDTQYFGPGTRLTVL.

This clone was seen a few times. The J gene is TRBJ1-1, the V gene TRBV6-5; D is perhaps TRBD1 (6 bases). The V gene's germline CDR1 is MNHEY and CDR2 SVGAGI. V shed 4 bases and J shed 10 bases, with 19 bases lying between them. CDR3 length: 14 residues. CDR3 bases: TGTGCCAGCAGTTCCACGTACAGGGCCACGGGAGCTTTCTTT. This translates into CASSSTYRATGAFF.

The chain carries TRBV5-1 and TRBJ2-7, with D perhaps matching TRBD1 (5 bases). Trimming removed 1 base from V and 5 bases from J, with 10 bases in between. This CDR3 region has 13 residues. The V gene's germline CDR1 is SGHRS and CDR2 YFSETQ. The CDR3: CASSLPGRNEQYF. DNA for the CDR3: TGCGCCAGCAGCTTGCCAGGGCGGAACGAGCAGTACTTC.

CDR3 sequence: CASSPGLAGSGEQYF. The CDR3, as DNA: TGTGCCAGCTCACCTGGACTAGCGGGATCGGGCGAGCAGTACTTC. The chain is built from TRBV18 and TRBJ2-7; TRBD2 matches at 12 bases. This CDR3 spans 15 amino acids. V dropped 3 bases and J dropped 6; count of bases not matched to a gene: 6. In germline, CDR1 is KGHSH, CDR2 LQKENI. Using reference TRBV18 and TRBJ2-7 for the parts outside the CDR3, the full variable domain is NAGVMQNPRHLVRRRGQEARLRCSPMKGHSHVYWYRQLPEEGLKFMVYLQKENIIDESGMPKERFSAEFPKEGPSILRIQQVVRGDSAAYFCASSPGLAGSGEQYFGPGTRLTVT.

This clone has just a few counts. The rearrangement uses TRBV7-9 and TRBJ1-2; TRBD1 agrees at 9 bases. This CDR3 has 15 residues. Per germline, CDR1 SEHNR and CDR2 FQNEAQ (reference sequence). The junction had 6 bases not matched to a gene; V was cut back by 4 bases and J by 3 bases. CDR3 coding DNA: TGTGCCAGCAGCTATCCATACAGGGGGCACTATGGCTACACCTTC. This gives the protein CASSYPYRGHYGYTF.

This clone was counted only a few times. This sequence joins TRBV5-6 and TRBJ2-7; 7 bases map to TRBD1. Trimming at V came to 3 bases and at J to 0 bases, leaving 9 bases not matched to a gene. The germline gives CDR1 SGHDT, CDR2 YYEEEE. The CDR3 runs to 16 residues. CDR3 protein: CASSSTRQGTSYEQYF. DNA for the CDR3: TGTGCCAGCAGCTCGACCCGACAGGGAACCTCCTACGAGCAGTACTTC.

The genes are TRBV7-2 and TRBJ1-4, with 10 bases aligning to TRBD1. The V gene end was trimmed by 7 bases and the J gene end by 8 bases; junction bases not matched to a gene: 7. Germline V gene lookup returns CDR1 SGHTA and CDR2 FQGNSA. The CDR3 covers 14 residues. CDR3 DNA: TGTGCCAGCACCCGGGGACAGGGGAACGAAAAACTGTTTTTT. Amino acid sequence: CASTRGQGNEKLFF.

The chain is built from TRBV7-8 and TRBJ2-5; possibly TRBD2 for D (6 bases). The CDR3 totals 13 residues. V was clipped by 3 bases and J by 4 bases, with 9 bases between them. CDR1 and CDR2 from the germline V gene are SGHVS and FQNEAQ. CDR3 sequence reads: CASSLRGPETQYF. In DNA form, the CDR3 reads TGTGCCAGCAGCTTGCGGGGCCCAGAGACCCAGTACTTC.

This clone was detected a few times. The CDR3 loop reads CASSLTGGLYEQYF. The CDR3 DNA is TGTGCCAGCAGTCTGACAGGGGGACTCTACGAGCAGTACTTC. The chain employs TRBV28 and TRBJ2-7, with TRBD1 matching 9 bases. The V segment lost 5 bases and the J segment 3 bases; nucleotides outside the gene matches: 5. Germline lookup yields CDR1 MDHEN and CDR2 SYDVKM. The CDR3 length is 14 residues.

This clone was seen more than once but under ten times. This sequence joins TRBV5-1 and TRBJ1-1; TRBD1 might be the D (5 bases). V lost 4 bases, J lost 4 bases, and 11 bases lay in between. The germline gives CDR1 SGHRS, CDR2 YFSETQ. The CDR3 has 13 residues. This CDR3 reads CASSPKGSTEAFF. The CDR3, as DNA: TGCGCCAGCAGCCCGAAGGGGTCCACTGAAGCTTTCTTT.

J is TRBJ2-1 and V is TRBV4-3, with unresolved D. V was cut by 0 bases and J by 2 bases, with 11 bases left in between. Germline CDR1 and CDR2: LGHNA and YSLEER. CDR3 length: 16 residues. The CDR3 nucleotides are TGCGCCAGCAGCCAAGATGGCACAGACACCTACAATGAGCAGTTCTTC. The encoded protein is CASSQDGTDTYNEQFF.

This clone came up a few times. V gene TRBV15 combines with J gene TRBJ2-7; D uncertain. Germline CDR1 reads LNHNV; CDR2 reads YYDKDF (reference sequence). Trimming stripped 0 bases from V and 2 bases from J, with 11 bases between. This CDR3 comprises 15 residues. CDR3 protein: CATSRERHPTYEQYF. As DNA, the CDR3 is TGTGCCACCAGCAGAGAACGACACCCAACCTACGAGCAGTACTTC.

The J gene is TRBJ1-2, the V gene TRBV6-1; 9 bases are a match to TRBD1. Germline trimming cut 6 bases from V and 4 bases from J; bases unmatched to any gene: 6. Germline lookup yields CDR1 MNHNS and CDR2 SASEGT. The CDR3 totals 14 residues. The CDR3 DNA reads TGTGCCAGCAGGTCCCGGACAGGGGCCTATGGCTACACCTTC. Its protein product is CASRSRTGAYGYTF.

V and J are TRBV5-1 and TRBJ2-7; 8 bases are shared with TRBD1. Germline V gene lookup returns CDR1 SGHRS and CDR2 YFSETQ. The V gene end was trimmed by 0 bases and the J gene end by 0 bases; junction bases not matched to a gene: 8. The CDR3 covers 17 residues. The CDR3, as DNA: TGCGCCAGCAGCTTGGGGGACAGGTTCTTCAGCTCCTACGAGCAGTACTTC. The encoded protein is CASSLGDRFFSSYEQYF.

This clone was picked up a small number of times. DNA of the CDR3: TGTGCCAGCAGCCAAGATCCGGGGAGGGGTCTTTTGAGCTCCTACAATGAGCAGTTCTTC. This encodes CASSQDPGRGLLSSYNEQFF. The rearrangement links TRBV4-2 to TRBJ2-1; the match to TRBD2 covers 7 bases. CDR1 LGHNA and CDR2 YNFKEQ come from the germline V gene. The CDR3 runs 20 residues. V was pared by 0 bases and J by 0 bases, with 14 bases of the junction left unmatched.

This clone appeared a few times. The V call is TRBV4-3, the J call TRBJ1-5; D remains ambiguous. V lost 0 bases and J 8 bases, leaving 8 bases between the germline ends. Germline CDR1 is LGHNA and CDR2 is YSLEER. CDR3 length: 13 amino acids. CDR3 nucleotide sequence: TGCGCCAGCAGCCAAGATAGCCGGAAGCCCCAGCATTTT. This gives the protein CASSQDSRKPQHF.

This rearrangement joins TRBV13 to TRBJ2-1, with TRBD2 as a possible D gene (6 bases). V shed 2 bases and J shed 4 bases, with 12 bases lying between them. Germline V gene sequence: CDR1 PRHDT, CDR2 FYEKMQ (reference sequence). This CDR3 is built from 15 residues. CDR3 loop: CASSLRTGGYNEQFF. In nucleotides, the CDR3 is TGTGCCAGCAGCTTACGCACAGGAGGGTACAATGAGCAGTTCTTC.

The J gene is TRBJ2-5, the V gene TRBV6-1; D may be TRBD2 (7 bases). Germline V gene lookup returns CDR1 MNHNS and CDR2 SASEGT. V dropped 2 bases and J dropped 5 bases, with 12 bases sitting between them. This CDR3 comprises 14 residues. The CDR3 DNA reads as TGTGCCAGCAGTGAATGGGGGGGCTTGGAGACCCAGTACTTC. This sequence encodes CASSEWGGLETQYF.

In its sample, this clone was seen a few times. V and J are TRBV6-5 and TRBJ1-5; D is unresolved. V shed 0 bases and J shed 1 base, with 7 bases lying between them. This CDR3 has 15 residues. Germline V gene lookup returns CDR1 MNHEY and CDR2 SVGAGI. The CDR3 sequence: CASSYSTRSNQPQHF. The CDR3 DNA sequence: TGTGCCAGCAGTTACTCTACCCGGAGCAATCAGCCCCAGCATTTT.

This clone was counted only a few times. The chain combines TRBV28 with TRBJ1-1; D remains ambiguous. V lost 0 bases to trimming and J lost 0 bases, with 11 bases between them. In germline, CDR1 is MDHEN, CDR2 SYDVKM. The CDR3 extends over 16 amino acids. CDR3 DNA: TGTGCCAGCAGTTTATGGGGAGACCTTATGAACACTGAAGCTTTCTTT. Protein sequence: CASSLWGDLMNTEAFF.

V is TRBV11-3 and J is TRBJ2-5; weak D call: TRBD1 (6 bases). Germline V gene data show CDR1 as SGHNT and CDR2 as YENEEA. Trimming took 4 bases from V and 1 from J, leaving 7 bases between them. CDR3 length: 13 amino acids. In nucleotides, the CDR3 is TGTGCCAGCAGCTCCAGGGGCCAAGAGACCCAGTACTTC. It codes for CASSSRGQETQYF.

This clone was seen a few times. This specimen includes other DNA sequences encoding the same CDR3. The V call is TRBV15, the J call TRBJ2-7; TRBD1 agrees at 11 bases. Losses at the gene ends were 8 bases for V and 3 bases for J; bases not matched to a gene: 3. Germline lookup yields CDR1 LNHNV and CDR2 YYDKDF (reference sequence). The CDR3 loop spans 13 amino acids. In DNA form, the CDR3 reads TGTGCCACCGGACAGGGGGCGGGCTACGAGCAGTACTTC. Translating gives CATGQGAGYEQYF.

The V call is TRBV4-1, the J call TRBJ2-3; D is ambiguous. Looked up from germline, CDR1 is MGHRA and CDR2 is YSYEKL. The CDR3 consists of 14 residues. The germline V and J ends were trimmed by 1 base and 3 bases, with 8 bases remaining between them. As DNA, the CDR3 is TGCGCCAGCAGCCAAGTAATCCGGACAGATACGCAGTATTTT. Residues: CASSQVIRTDTQYF.

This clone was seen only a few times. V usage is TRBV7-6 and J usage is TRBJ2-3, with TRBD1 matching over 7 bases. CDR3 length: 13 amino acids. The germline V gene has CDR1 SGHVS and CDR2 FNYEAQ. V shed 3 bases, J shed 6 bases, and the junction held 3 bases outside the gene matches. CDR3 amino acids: CASSLTGWDTQYF. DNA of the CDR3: TGTGCCAGCAGCTTGACAGGGTGGGATACGCAGTATTTT.